Listed below are T cell receptor beta chains from one sample, sequenced in a study of CD8+CD57+ T cells in acquired aplastic anemia. TCRdb re-analysed the reads in MiXCR, keeping a single row per CDR3 protein. Of hundreds of thousands of distinct CDR3 sequences in the sample, roughly half are singletons; the top ten hold over 7.5%. Sequencing used sorted CD4+, CD8+, or CD8+CD57+ T cells (not recorded which) from PBMCs. The source of these receptors is a human donor with aplastic anemia. Each CDR3 is given with its conserved first and last residue. Each record gives: D gene, clone size, V gene, J gene, CDR3 protein, CDR3 DNA. The D gene is left open where the match is weak. Clone size appears in some rows only: once, few, many, or a class for an expanded clone.

TRBD2,once,TRBV19,TRBJ2-1,CASSISWTSGSNEQFF,TGTGCCAGTAGTATATCCTGGACTAGCGGGAGCAATGAGCAGTTCTTC
-,-,TRBV7-9,TRBJ2-6,CASSQRGELDVLTF,TGCGCCAGCAGCCAGAGAGGGGAGCTCGACGTCCTGACTTTC
-,many,TRBV24-1,TRBJ2-1,CATSDRTLSGLSLGEQFF,TGTGCCACCAGTGATCGGACCCTGAGCGGGCTCAGTCTCGGTGAGCAGTTCTTC
-,many,TRBV19,TRBJ2-7,CASSISGTRGRSYEQYF,TGTGCCAGTAGTATCTCAGGGACCAGGGGAAGGTCCTACGAGCAGTACTTC
TRBD1,-,TRBV3-1,TRBJ2-7,CASSPPGQGDFSYEQYF,TGTGCCAGCAGCCCTCCGGGACAGGGGGATTTTTCTTACGAGCAGTACTTC
-,-,TRBV29-1,TRBJ1-1,CSVRQFTEAFF,TGCAGCGTTCGACAGTTTACTGAAGCTTTCTTT
-,few,TRBV4-3,TRBJ2-5,CASSLGAAGTRETQYF,TGCGCCAGCAGTTTGGGTGCAGCAGGGACGAGAGAGACCCAGTACTTC
-,-,TRBV9,TRBJ1-2,CASSVATVANYGYTF,TGTGCCAGCAGCGTAGCAACAGTAGCTAACTATGGCTACACCTTC
TRBD1,-,TRBV2,TRBJ1-2,CASSDRGHGYTF,TGTGCCAGCAGCGACAGGGGGCACGGCTACACCTTC
-,-,TRBV10-3,TRBJ2-2,CAIMGTGELFF,TGTGCCATCATGGGGACCGGGGAGCTGTTTTTT
-,-,TRBV6-1,TRBJ2-1,CASTTRGEGYNEQFF,TGTGCCAGCACTACAAGGGGGGAGGGGTACAATGAGCAGTTCTTC
-,-,TRBV7-3,TRBJ1-1,CASSLTQRAPEAFF,TGTGCCAGCAGCCTCACCCAGAGGGCCCCTGAAGCTTTCTTT
-,few,TRBV6-5,TRBJ1-6,CASSYSTGGPSSYNSPLHF,TGTGCCAGCAGTTACTCTACCGGGGGCCCGAGCTCCTATAATTCACCCCTCCACTTT
-,-,TRBV7-2,TRBJ1-1,CASSLRQDHTEAFF,TGTGCCAGCAGCTTAAGGCAGGACCACACTGAAGCTTTCTTT
TRBD2,many,TRBV7-8,TRBJ2-3,CASSLVLAGGTDTQYF,TGTGCCAGCAGCTTGGTACTAGCGGGAGGTACAGATACGCAGTATTTT
TRBD1,many,TRBV7-8,TRBJ2-7,CASSPKMTGPAYEQYF,TGTGCCAGCAGCCCAAAGATGACAGGGCCAGCTTACGAGCAGTACTTC
-,many,TRBV5-6,TRBJ1-2,CASSLAAGSRYGYTF,TGTGCCAGCAGCTTGGCCGCGGGTTCTAGGTATGGCTACACCTTC
-,many,TRBV30,TRBJ1-1,CAWGKGLNTEAFF,TGTGCCTGGGGAAAGGGACTGAACACTGAAGCTTTCTTT
TRBD1,-,TRBV6-6,TRBJ2-3,CASSYQDRALSDTQYF,TGTGCCAGCAGTTACCAGGACAGGGCCCTTTCAGATACGCAGTATTTT
-,-,TRBV6-5,TRBJ1-6,CASRDQYSPLHF,TGCGCCAGCAGGGACCAATATTCACCCCTCCACTTT
-,-,TRBV20-1,TRBJ2-5,CSAREVGQETQYF,TGCAGTGCTAGAGAAGTCGGACAAGAGACCCAGTACTTC
-,-,TRBV10-1,TRBJ1-6,CASSPAGGQFSPLHF,TGCGCCAGCAGCCCCGCGGGGGGGCAGTTTTCACCCCTCCACTTT
-,many,TRBV9,TRBJ2-1,CASSVGGLGNEQFF,TGTGCCAGCAGCGTAGGTGGATTGGGTAATGAGCAGTTCTTC
TRBD1,-,TRBV12-3/TRBV12-4,TRBJ1-3,CASSLTGDSGNTIYF,TGTGCCAGCAGTTTGACAGGGGACTCTGGAAACACCATATATTTT
-,-,TRBV7-8,TRBJ2-7,CAISGGRGHEQYF,TGTGCCATCAGTGGCGGTAGGGGACACGAGCAGTACTTC
-,many,TRBV19,TRBJ1-1,CASSLIGTEAFF,TGTGCCAGTAGCCTCATTGGCACTGAAGCTTTCTTT
-,many,TRBV5-1,TRBJ2-5,CASSQRGGWETQYF,TGCGCCAGCAGCCAACGAGGGGGATGGGAGACCCAGTACTTC
TRBD2,many,TRBV13,TRBJ2-1,CASSTRTSGRHIGEQFF,TGTGCCAGCAGCACGCGGACTAGCGGGAGACACATAGGTGAGCAGTTCTTC
-,few,TRBV7-9,TRBJ1-1,CASSLILTGAFF,TGTGCCAGCAGCTTAATTTTGACTGGAGCTTTCTTT
TRBD2,few,TRBV5-1,TRBJ2-1,CASSQGTSPNNEQFF,TGCGCCAGCAGCCAAGGGACTAGCCCTAACAATGAGCAGTTCTTC
-,many,TRBV15,TRBJ1-5,CATSRDSKWYYQPQHF,TGTGCCACCAGCAGAGATTCGAAGTGGTACTATCAGCCCCAGCATTTT
TRBD2,-,TRBV7-9,TRBJ2-1,CAIQTGTSGSQSYNEQFF,TGTGCCATCCAGACCGGGACTAGCGGGAGTCAGTCCTACAATGAGCAGTTCTTC
TRBD1,-,TRBV7-2,TRBJ1-5,CASSSGQGDQPQHF,TGTGCCAGCAGCTCGGGACAGGGAGATCAGCCCCAGCATTTT
-,-,TRBV12-3/TRBV12-4,TRBJ1-6,CASSLVGGSYNSPLHF,TGTGCCAGCAGCTTGGTCGGTGGGTCCTATAATTCACCCCTCCACTTT
-,many,TRBV9,TRBJ1-2,CASSDRVYGYTF,TGTGCCAGCAGCGACAGGGTTTATGGCTACACCTTC
TRBD1,-,TRBV19,TRBJ1-5,CATTAGTGNQPQHF,TGTGCCACTACAGCCGGGACAGGGAATCAGCCCCAGCATTTT
TRBD1,-,TRBV29-1,TRBJ1-1,CSVRGQGYTEAFF,TGCAGCGTTAGGGGACAGGGGTACACTGAAGCTTTCTTT
TRBD1,many,TRBV24-1,TRBJ2-5,CATSEGTGADRYQETQYF,TGTGCCACTTCTGAGGGGACAGGGGCCGATCGTTACCAAGAGACCCAGTACTTC
-,-,TRBV2,TRBJ1-6,CASSFGSPLHF,TGTGCCAGCAGTTTCGGCTCACCCCTCCACTTT
-,many,TRBV13,TRBJ1-1,CASSQGEGTEAFF,TGTGCCAGCAGCCAGGGTGAGGGCACTGAAGCTTTCTTT
TRBD1,many,TRBV29-1,TRBJ1-1,CSVEDRRGRRTTEAFF,TGCAGCGTTGAAGATCGGAGGGGGCGCCGAACGACTGAAGCTTTCTTT